The source of this T cell receptor beta chain is a study of blood T cell dynamics during melanoma immunotherapy. General study points: Among sorted CD8+ subsets, immune-effector cells had the highest clonality and cell-free DNA similarity.

TCRdb's copy holds only in-frame clones and misses some; the assay was immunoSEQ multiplex PCR. The sample yields around 3,500 clones, approximately 90% seen once. V dropped 5 bases and J dropped 4 bases, with 9 bases sitting between them. Germline CDR1 MNHEY, CDR2 SVGAGI. CDR3 length: 12 residues. Turning to this clone: Its antigen remains unidentified.

Noted time point: pre-treatment baseline. Blood was drawn before treatment and at week 3 after checkpoint blockade. Patients with prior systemic cancer treatment, concomitant immunosuppressants, or other active malignancies were excluded. The V gene is TRBV6-5, the J gene TRBJ2-7; D gene unclear. Material: effector memory CD8+ T cells from blood, obtained from a patient treated with checkpoint blockade. The receptor comes from a human donor with melanoma. DNA of the CDR3: TGTGCCAGCAGTCCAAGTGGGTACGAGCAGTACTTC. As protein: CASSPSGYEQYF.